This T cell receptor beta chain was sequenced in a study of shared clonotypes between healthy human individuals. As for the study in general: The study used three CD4 naive, three CD4 memory, two CD8 naive and one CD8 memory plate per donor.

A word on this clone: Its antigen is unknown.

The CD4+ fraction was divided into a CD45RA+ naive subset and a CD45RA-negative memory subset. Profiled with immunoSEQ multiplex PCR; TCRdb holds only in-frame clones, not every one. Among under 1,100,000 clones, about 76% were seen once, and the ten largest hold 1.4% to 1.5%. Trimming pared 4 bases from V and 5 bases from J, leaving 10 bases between. CDR3 length: 13 amino acids. Germline CDR1 is SGHRS and CDR2 is YFSETQ. General study findings and limits: Among a handful of donors, roughly 5% of naive CD4 clonotypes were found in common.

The chain is built from TRBV5-1 and TRBJ2-1, with D hard to call. The specimen sequenced was memory CD4+ T cells sorted from blood. Documented subset: CD45RA-negative fraction. This clonotype originated in a man younger than 30 in good health. The CDR3 DNA sequence: TGCGCCAGCAGCCCGGGCCGACACAATGAGCAGTTCTTC. It encodes CASSPGRHNEQFF.